The present T cell receptor beta chain was sequenced within a study of blood T cell repertoires in COVID-19. Produced via immunoSEQ multiplex PCR; TCRdb's table is partial and in-frame only. The sample includes over 75,000 clones, 70% to 90% of them seen just once. The CDR3 sequence is 16 residues long. Germline-derived CDR1 and CDR2 are SGHNT and YENEEA. Deletions cut 5 bases from V and 1 base from J, with 14 bases between. This clone showed up just a few times. The source is a man aged 45-65 years with COVID-19, enrolled during active disease. The chain is built from TRBV11-3 and TRBJ2-2; tentatively, D is TRBD2 (5 bases). Sequencing used peripheral blood. CDR3 sequence reads: CASSPNAGENTGELFF. CDR3 nucleotide sequence: TGTGCCAGCAGCCCGAATGCGGGTGAGAACACCGGGGAGCTGTTTTTT.